This TCR beta chain was retrieved from a study of cytomegalovirus exposure and HLA in healthy donors (TCRdb year 2017). Broadly, across the study: According to a later analysis, one platform produced both the 110 or so validation repertoires and the 670 or so repertoires of the first cohort. To predict cytomegalovirus infection status, the study brought together high-throughput TCR immunosequencing, statistical association of individual TCRs with disease status, and machine learning. Besides the first cohort of 550 to 750 subjects, a separate validation cohort made up of some 110 different subjects was used. The study aimed to test whether cataloging public T cell receptors could reveal signatures of past pathogen exposure.

Receptor amplification or capture employed the immunoSEQ multiplex PCR assay. In the source study's methods: A statistical classification framework was built for diagnosing cytomegalovirus status from the catalog of TCR beta chain sequences. TCRdb obtained this table from immuneACCESS and retained in-frame rearrangements with V and J assigned. These tables miss some clones; where compared with another copy, unresolved V genes account for less than half of the shortfall, and the remainder is unexplained. V, J and clone size derive from that table, while D and trimming were established from the DNA sequence. The sample table lists about 110,000 clones, approximately 85% of them with a count of one. The ten largest clones add up to around 2.7% of the sample. General findings and caveats noted by the study authors: A later analysis had no HLA typing for the validation cohort, so co-occurrence there was scored across all 130 or so repertoires. A total of 150 or so TCR beta chains were listed by the study as associated with cytomegalovirus. In vitro tests confirmed that three of the cytomegalovirus-associated TCR beta chains recognize cytomegalovirus antigens. Across donors, most TCR sequences were observed very rarely, whereas some public TCRs were present in many individuals. In a later analysis, TCRs clustered in the first cohort were found to also tend to co-occur in the 120 or so validation repertoires, with 85% to 95% of cluster scores above 0. The classifier was reported to diagnose cytomegalovirus status with high specificity and sensitivity in both the original cohort and the validation cohort. According to the authors, the approach could potentially be generalized to other disease states and immunological phenotypes.

Note on this clone: This clone's antigen is unknown. Base quality data are lacking; no much larger clone is found one base away.

V is cut by 7 bases and J by 6 bases, and the space between the germline ends is 9 bases. CDR1 and CDR2 are drawn from the germline V gene: MNHEY, SVGAGI. Spanning cysteine to phenylalanine, the CDR3 consists of 11 amino acids. Only CDR3 DNA remains: 33 bases, in frame from the first base. Donors formed part of the validation cohort, which comprised 120 subjects and was distinct from the first cohort of 550 to 850 subjects. The receptor was derived from a woman between 18 and 29 years old in good health and CMV-seronegative. The chain couples TRBV6-5 to TRBJ2-5; no D gene call is confident. Input material: PBMCs. Read as DNA, the sequence is TGTGCCAGCACCCACTCTAAGACCCAGTACTTC. Translated, this is CASTHSKTQYF.